This TCR beta chain came from a study of T-cell memory formation after mild COVID-19. Notes on the study in general: Contracting CD4+ clones sat mainly in CM and EM; CD8+ in EMRA. Prior to infection, memory already included some responding clones, suggesting cross-reactive memory joined. In second-wave clones peaking day 37, SARS-CoV-2 specificity remained unconfirmed. Day 15 to 85 contracting clones showed balanced CD4/CD8; day 15 to 37 expanders favored CD4+.

Turning to this clonotype: As yet, its antigen is unknown.

CDR1 and CDR2 from the germline V gene are LNHDA and SQIVND (reference sequence). The CDR3 totals 15 residues. With V trimmed by 5 bases and J by 6 bases, 9 bases remained unmatched. TCRdb re-derived calls from the 5' RACE reads in MiXCR, one entry per CDR3 protein. The table has 110,000 to 150,000 distinct CDR3 sequences, 14% seen once. The sequence came from an adult woman who had mild COVID-19 (a few samples of this study predate the infection). Cell type and time point are not known. Sequencing used PBMCs or a T cell subset sorted from them (not recorded which). This chain connects TRBV19 to TRBJ2-3; the match to TRBD1 covers 9 bases. CDR3 amino acids: CASSPGTGSPDTQYF. CDR3 sequence (DNA): TGTGCCAGTAGTCCCGGGACAGGGTCCCCGGATACGCAGTATTTT.